The 23 T cell receptor beta chains below all came from one sample that was sequenced in a study of blood T cell repertoires in COVID-19. The repertoire was sequenced with immunoSEQ multiplex PCR; TCRdb's copy has only in-frame clones and lacks some. The table records about 120,000 clones, about 82% of them present only once. The sequenced sample consisted of peripheral blood. The receptors stem from a man in his sixties with active or convalescent COVID-19.

The chain combines TRBV2 with TRBJ2-2; D is ambiguous. The V and J ends lost 5 bases and 1 base respectively, with 8 bases between them. The germline gives CDR1 SNHLY, CDR2 FYNNEI. There are 14 residues in the CDR3. In nucleotides, the CDR3 is TGTGCCAGCAGTTACGAGATGAACACCGGGGAGCTGTTTTTT. Protein product: CASSYEMNTGELFF.

The chain has TRBV7-2 and TRBJ2-1, with 10 positions matching TRBD2. This CDR3 has 15 amino acids. Per the germline V gene, CDR1 is SGHTA and CDR2 is FQGNSA. The V segment lost 5 bases and the J segment 9 bases; nucleotides outside the gene matches: 10. The CDR3 sequence: CASSPNLAGESEQFF. The DNA of the CDR3 is TGTGCCAGCAGCCCAAACCTAGCGGGAGAGAGTGAGCAGTTCTTC.

CDR3 in amino acids: CAWTRAPYEQYF. As DNA, the CDR3 is TGTGCCTGGACTCGAGCCCCATACGAGCAGTACTTC. The genes are TRBV30 and TRBJ2-7; unclear D gene. The CDR3 totals 12 residues. Trimming took 4 bases from V and 4 from J, leaving 11 bases between them. The germline V gene encodes CDR1 GTSNPN and CDR2 SVGIG (reference sequence).

The chain carries TRBV6-2 or TRBV6-3 and TRBJ2-1, with 11 bases lining up with TRBD2. V gave up 2 bases and J gave up 6 bases; unmatched junction bases: 3. Germline V CDR1 and CDR2: MNHEY, SVGEGT. This CDR3 spans 15 amino acids. Written as DNA, the CDR3 is TGTGCCAGCAGTTACCGTAGCGGGAGGGCCAATGAGCAGTTCTTC. This sequence encodes CASSYRSGRANEQFF.

The chain recombines TRBV11-2 with TRBJ2-7; 8 bases agree with TRBD2. Germline V gene lookup returns CDR1 SGHAT and CDR2 FQNNGV. There are 15 residues in the CDR3. Unmatched junction bases numbered 6, after V lost 1 base and J lost 4 bases. CDR3 sequence (DNA): TGTGCCAGCAGCTTAGGCCCCCGGGAGGGTTACGAGCAGTACTTC. Translation gives CASSLGPREGYEQYF.

CDR3 sequence (DNA): TGTGCCACCAGCTCCGACAGGGTCCAAGCGTTGTTCTTC. It specifies CATSSDRVQALFF. This rearrangement joins TRBV15 to TRBJ2-1, with 7 nucleotides matching TRBD1. This CDR3 is 13 amino acids long. From germline, CDR1 is LNHNV and CDR2 YYDKDF (reference sequence). Germline trimming cut 5 bases from V and 15 bases from J; bases unmatched to any gene: 13.

CDR3 loop: CSVRNQETQYF. In nucleotides, the CDR3 is TGCAGCGTTCGTAACCAAGAGACCCAGTACTTC. V is TRBV29-1 and J is TRBJ2-5; D is unresolved. The V end lost 5 bases, the J end lost 0 bases, and 4 bases lay between the germline ends. There are 11 residues in the CDR3. Germline loops: CDR1 SQVTM, CDR2 ANQGSEA. Drawing the rest from reference TRBV29-1 and TRBJ2-5, the complete variable domain is SAVISQKPSRDICQRGTSLTIQCQVDSQVTMMFWYRQQPGQSLTLIATANQGSEATYESGFVIDKFPISRPNLTFSTLTVSNMSPEDSSIYLCSVRNQETQYFGPGTRLLVL.

This clone was picked up one time. V and J are TRBV5-1 and TRBJ2-1; 14 bases fit TRBD2. Germline V gives CDR1 SGHRS, CDR2 YFSETQ. The CDR3 spans 16 residues. DNA of the CDR3: TGCGCTAGCGCCGGGACTAGCGGGAGTCGGAACAATGAGCAGTTCTTC. Translating gives CASAGTSGSRNNEQFF.

The chain uses TRBV28 and TRBJ1-5; maybe TRBD1 (6 bases). Germline V CDR1 and CDR2: MDHEN, SYDVKM. Trimming stripped 6 bases from V and 2 bases from J, with 20 bases between. The CDR3 is made up of 17 amino acids. The CDR3 DNA reads TGTGCCAGCAGAAGACCGGGACAAGGGTGGGGCAATCAGCCCCAGCATTTT. Residues: CASRRPGQGWGNQPQHF.

The chain uses TRBV28 and TRBJ1-1; D gene ambiguous. With 9 bases removed from V and 8 bases from J, the gap between germline ends came to 13 bases. Per germline, CDR1 MDHEN and CDR2 SYDVKM. The CDR3 is 11 residues long. CDR3 DNA sequence: TGTGCCAGTCATCGGTCCTCAGAAGCTTTCTTT. Amino acids: CASHRSSEAFF.

Written as DNA, the CDR3 is TGCAGCGTTGAATCAGGTGGGCCGTCCTCCTACGAGCAGTACTTC. Residues: CSVESGGPSSYEQYF. The J gene is TRBJ2-7, the V gene TRBV29-1; D is unresolved. Germline loops: CDR1 SQVTM, CDR2 ANQGSEA. Trimming took off 2 bases at V and 0 bases at J, with 14 bases between the two ends. The CDR3 spans 15 residues.

This clone was found many times. The chain has TRBV4-1 and TRBJ1-4; D might be TRBD1 (6 bases). CDR1 and CDR2 (germline): MGHRA, YSYEKL. This CDR3 is 18 amino acids long. V gave up 0 bases and J gave up 0 bases, with 14 bases separating them. CDR3 sequence: CASSQDSRGTSTNEKLFF. Here the CDR3 DNA reads TGCGCCAGCAGCCAAGATTCTAGGGGGACGTCAACTAATGAAAAACTGTTTTTT.

The CDR3 region has the DNA TGTGCCAGCAGCCAAGTTCCGGGACAGGGGGGATCTGGGGCCAACGTCCTGACTTTC. This translates into CASSQVPGQGGSGANVLTF. This chain uses TRBV3-1 (or the pseudogene TRBV3-2) with TRBJ2-6; 11 bases line up with TRBD1. V shed 1 base, J shed 1 base, and the junction held 6 bases outside the gene matches. Germline-derived CDR1 and CDR2 are LGHDT and YNNKEL (reference sequence). The CDR3 runs 19 residues.

This chain uses TRBV7-2 with TRBJ2-5; unclear D gene. The CDR3 totals 13 residues. CDR1 and CDR2 (germline): SGHTA, FQGNSA. V was trimmed by 2 bases and J by 3 bases, leaving 7 bases between them. Here the CDR3 reads CASSLSAEETQYF. The CDR3 nucleotides are TGTGCCAGCAGCTTAAGCGCGGAAGAGACCCAGTACTTC.

The V call is TRBV3-1 (or the pseudogene TRBV3-2), the J call TRBJ2-2, with 8 bases aligning to TRBD2. The CDR3 consists of 20 residues. Germline-derived CDR1 and CDR2 are LGHDT and YNNKEL (reference sequence). Trimming at V came to 6 bases and at J to 8 bases, leaving 26 bases not matched to a gene. This CDR3 reads CASSLTRGGPLSGSTGELFF. In DNA, the CDR3 is TGTGCCAGCAGTCTGACACGAGGGGGTCCTCTGAGCGGGAGTACTGGGGAGCTGTTTTTT.

CDR3 sequence reads: CASKSGGNQPQHF. DNA of the CDR3: TGTGCCAGCAAATCCGGTGGCAATCAGCCCCAGCATTTT. J is TRBJ1-5 and V is TRBV6-6, with D unresolved. This CDR3 comprises 13 residues. Trimming cost V 7 bases and J 2 bases, with 9 bases left between them. Germline V gene sequence: CDR1 MNHNY, CDR2 SVGAGI (reference sequence).

J is TRBJ1-5 and V is TRBV19, with D perhaps TRBD1 (6 bases). V shed 6 bases and J shed 1 base, with 13 bases lying between them. The CDR3 has 15 residues. Germline CDR1 is LNHDA and CDR2 is SQIVND (reference sequence). This CDR3 reads CASRRDKGSNQPQHF. The CDR3 bases are TGTGCCAGTAGAAGGGACAAGGGGAGCAATCAGCCCCAGCATTTT.

V is TRBV16 and J is TRBJ1-1; possibly TRBD1 for D (5 bases). The CDR3 has 14 amino acids. Trimming pared 4 bases from V and 4 bases from J, leaving 13 bases between. The germline CDR1 and CDR2 sequences are KGHSY and FQNENV. The CDR3 DNA sequence: TGTGCCAGCAGCCTCCAGACAGCGAGCACTGAAGCTTTCTTT. This gives the protein CASSLQTASTEAFF.

The chain links TRBV5-6 to TRBJ2-7; 11 bases are shared with TRBD2. The CDR3 totals 18 residues. The ends lost 3 bases at V and 2 bases at J; junction bases unmatched: 13. The V gene's germline CDR1 is SGHDT and CDR2 YYEEEE. This chain's CDR3 is CASSYQRGSSGRTYEQYF. CDR3 sequence (DNA): TGTGCCAGCAGCTACCAGCGGGGCTCTAGCGGGAGGACCTACGAGCAGTACTTC.

The CDR3 DNA reads as TGTGCCAGCAGCCGACTAGCGGGGCCCTACAATGAGCAGTTCTTC. Protein sequence: CASSRLAGPYNEQFF. The rearrangement joins TRBV7-8 to TRBJ2-1, with 11 bases aligning to TRBD2. The ends lost 5 bases at V and 2 bases at J; junction bases unmatched: 2. In germline, CDR1 is SGHVS, CDR2 FQNEAQ. The CDR3 contains 15 residues.

The chain links TRBV18 to TRBJ2-4; the D gene is possibly TRBD2 (6 bases). The CDR3 runs 14 residues. Germline CDR1 reads KGHSH; CDR2 reads LQKENI. Deletions cut 2 bases from V and 5 bases from J, with 10 bases between. The CDR3 sequence is CASSPRDWQNIQYF. The CDR3 DNA follows: TGTGCCAGCTCACCAAGGGACTGGCAAAACATTCAGTACTTC.

V is TRBV6-5 and J is TRBJ2-5; D possibly corresponds to TRBD2 (6 bases). The CDR3 length is 13 residues. The V gene's germline CDR1 is MNHEY and CDR2 SVGAGI. The CDR3 DNA is TGTGCGGCGGGAAGGGGTGGGAAAGAGACCCAGTACTTC. Translating it yields CAAGRGGKETQYF.

The genes are TRBV6-5 and TRBJ2-7; 10 bases align to TRBD2. With V trimmed by 2 bases and J by 1 base, 5 bases remained unmatched. The CDR3 is 16 residues long. From germline, CDR1 is MNHEY and CDR2 SVGAGI. As DNA, the CDR3 is TGTGCCAGCAGTTACAGGGTAGCGGGAGGATCCTACGAGCAGTACTTC. It is translated as CASSYRVAGGSYEQYF.